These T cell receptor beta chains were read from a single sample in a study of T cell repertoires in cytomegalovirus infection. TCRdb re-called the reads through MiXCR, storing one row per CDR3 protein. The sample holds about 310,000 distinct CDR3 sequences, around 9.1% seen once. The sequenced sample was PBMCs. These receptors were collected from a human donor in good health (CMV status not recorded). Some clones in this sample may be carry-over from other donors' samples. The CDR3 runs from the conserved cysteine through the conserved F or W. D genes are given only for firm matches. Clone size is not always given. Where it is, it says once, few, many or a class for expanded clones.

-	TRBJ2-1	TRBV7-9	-	TGTGCCAGCAGCCCCCTGGTAGGCGTGAATGAGCAGTTCTTC	CASSPLVGVNEQFF
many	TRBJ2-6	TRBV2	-	TGTGCCAGCAGTGAAGACGAGGGTGGGCGCTCTGGGGCCAACGTCCTGACTTTC	CASSEDEGGRSGANVLTF
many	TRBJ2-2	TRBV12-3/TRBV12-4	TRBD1	TGTGCCAGCAGACCGACAGGGAGAAACACCGGGGAGCTGTTTTTT	CASRPTGRNTGELFF
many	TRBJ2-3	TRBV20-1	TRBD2	TGCAGTGCTAGGGCGGGGGTGACTACGCAGTATTTT	CSARAGVTTQYF
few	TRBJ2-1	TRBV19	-	TGTGCCAGTAGTATTGAGCGAGCCCGAGTTTATAATGAGCAGTTCTTC	CASSIERARVYNEQFF
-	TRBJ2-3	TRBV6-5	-	TGTGCCAGCAGTTACGGGCGGGAAGGGGCAGATACGCAGTATTTT	CASSYGREGADTQYF
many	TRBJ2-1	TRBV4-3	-	TGCGCCAGCAGCCAAGAAGGGCGGGGGCCCAATGAGCAGTTCTTC	CASSQEGRGPNEQFF
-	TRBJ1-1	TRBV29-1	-	TGCAGCGTGGTGGGGAGGGTAAGTTACACTGAAGCTTTCTTT	CSVVGRVSYTEAFF
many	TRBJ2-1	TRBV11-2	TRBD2	TGTGCCAGCAGCTTGGTTAGCGGGGGCTTTAGCTCCTACAATGAGCAGTTCTTC	CASSLVSGGFSSYNEQFF
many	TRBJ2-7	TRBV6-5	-	TGTGCCAGCAGGAGAAGGACAGTGGTATACGAGCAGTACTTC	CASRRRTVVYEQYF
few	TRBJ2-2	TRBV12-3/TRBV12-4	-	TGTGCCAGCAGTTTAGGCGACAGTGGGGAGCTGTTTTTT	CASSLGDSGELFF
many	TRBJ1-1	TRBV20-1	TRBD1	TGCAGTGCCAAAGACAGGGGAGGGCAAGCTTTCTTT	CSAKDRGGQAFF
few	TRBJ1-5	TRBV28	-	TGTGCCACCACACGGGACACTAATCAGCCCCAGCATTTT	CATTRDTNQPQHF
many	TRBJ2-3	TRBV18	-	TGTGCCAGCTCACCGGTTCGGGATACGCAGTATTTT	CASSPVRDTQYF
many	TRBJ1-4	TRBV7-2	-	TGTGCCAGCAAGGATAGGGTGGGTGGTGAAAAACTGTTTTTT	CASKDRVGGEKLFF
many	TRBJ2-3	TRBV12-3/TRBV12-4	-	TGTGCCAGCAGGTCACGACAGTACACAGATACGCAGTATTTT	CASRSRQYTDTQYF
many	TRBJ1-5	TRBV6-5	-	TGTGCCAGCAGTTACCGGCGGGGCATGGGCAATCAGCCCCAGCATTTT	CASSYRRGMGNQPQHF
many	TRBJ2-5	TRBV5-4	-	TGTGCCAGCAGCCAGGACGCTCGGGAGACCCAGTACTTC	CASSQDARETQYF
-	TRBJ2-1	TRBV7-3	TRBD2	TGTGCCAGCAGCCCCCAGCGGGGGGGCGACAATGAGCAGTTCTTC	CASSPQRGGDNEQFF
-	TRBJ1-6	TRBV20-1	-	TGCAGTGCCCAAACCGGTCGTAGTGGTTCACCCCTCCACTTT	CSAQTGRSGSPLHF
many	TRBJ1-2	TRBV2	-	TGTGCCAGCAGCCCATCCGAAAACAGGCTCTCAGAGGGTGGCTACACCTTC	CASSPSENRLSEGGYTF